The source of this T cell receptor beta chain is a study of identical twins. Findings of the study overall: The more abundant beta clonotypes in cord blood had fewer insertions, and memory repertoires did not show this. Within monozygotic twins, out-of-frame TCR alpha sharing was underestimated by the models.

This clonotype occurred a few times. Its antigen remains unknown. Carrying unique molecular identifiers, the cDNA also gained a universal primer site through template switching. TCRdb itself ran the 5' RACE reads through MiXCR, one entry per CDR3 protein. This sample has 300,000 to 400,000 distinct CDR3 sequences; 7% to 9.5% occur once, and the top ten carry over 7%. Everyone who donated was a healthy Caucasian. The sequenced material came from naive T cells sorted from blood. This clonotype originated in a woman aged 45 to 65 in good health.

This CDR3 reads CSARGRDRVGFF. CDR3 DNA sequence: TGCAGTGCTAGAGGGCGGGACAGGGTTGGGTTCTTC. This chain joins TRBV20-1 and TRBJ2-1; 9 bases line up with TRBD1. This CDR3 contains 12 residues. Germline loops: CDR1 DFQATT, CDR2 SNEGSKA (reference sequence). The V segment lost 1 base and the J segment 15 bases; nucleotides outside the gene matches: 7.